This T cell receptor beta chain emerged from a study of shared clonotypes between healthy human individuals. Across the study: CD4 naive and memory got three plates each, CD8 naive two, CD8 memory one.

Germline-derived CDR1 and CDR2 are SGHTA and FQGTGA. Trimming pared 2 bases from V and 0 bases from J, leaving 11 bases between. This CDR3 is built from 16 residues. Produced via immunoSEQ multiplex PCR; TCRdb's table is partial and in-frame only. The data contain approximately 1,500,000 clones, around 97% of them seen just once; the ten biggest clones take up about 1.2%. The V call is TRBV7-3, the J call TRBJ2-1; a weak D match, TRBD2 (6 bases). The sequence derives from a man aged 25 to 40 in good health. Specimen: naive CD4+ T cells sorted from blood. Indicated subset: CD45RA+ positively selected. CDR3 in amino acids: CASSLGGVSSYNEQFF. Written as DNA, the CDR3 is TGTGCCAGCAGCTTAGGAGGGGTAAGCTCCTACAATGAGCAGTTCTTC.